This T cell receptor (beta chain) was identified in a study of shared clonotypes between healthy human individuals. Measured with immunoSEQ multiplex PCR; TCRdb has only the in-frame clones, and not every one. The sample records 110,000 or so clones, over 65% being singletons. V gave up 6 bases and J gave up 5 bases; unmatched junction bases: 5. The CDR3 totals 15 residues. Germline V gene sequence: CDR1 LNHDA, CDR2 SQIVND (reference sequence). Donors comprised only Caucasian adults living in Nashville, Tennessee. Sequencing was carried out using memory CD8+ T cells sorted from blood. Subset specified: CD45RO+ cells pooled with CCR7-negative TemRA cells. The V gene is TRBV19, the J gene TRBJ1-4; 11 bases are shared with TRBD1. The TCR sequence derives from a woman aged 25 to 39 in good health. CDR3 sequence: CASSLGTGGNEKLFF. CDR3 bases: TGTGCCAGTAGCCTGGGGACAGGGGGGAATGAAAAACTGTTTTTT. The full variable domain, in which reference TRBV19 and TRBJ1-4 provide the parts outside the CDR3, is DGGITQSPKYLFRKEGQNVTLSCEQNLNHDAMYWYRQDPGQGLRLIYYSQIVNDFQKGDIAEGYSVSREKKESFPLTVTSAQKNPTAFYLCASSLGTGGNEKLFFGSGTQLSVL.